Listed below are T cell receptor beta chains from one sample, sequenced in a study of cytomegalovirus exposure and HLA in healthy donors. TCRdb keeps only in-frame clones here, not all; method: immunoSEQ multiplex PCR. The sample lists about 200,000 clones; approximately 86% were seen once. The sample consisted of PBMCs. The receptors were gathered from a boy aged 2 to 10 in good health and CMV-seronegative. CDR3s include the opening cysteine and the closing phenylalanine or tryptophan.

TRBJ2-7 | TRBV5-4 | 14 | CASSLAESSYEQYF
TRBJ1-5 | TRBV19 | 17 | CASSITGQGFGNQPQHF
TRBJ2-6 | TRBV27 | 13 | CASSLSGANVLTF
TRBJ1-4 | TRBV6-5 | 14 | CASSWTVTNEKLFF
TRBJ1-3 | TRBV6-5 | 14 | CASNGESSGNTIYF
TRBJ2-6 | TRBV27 | 20 | CASSLSRGDSRRSGANVLTF
TRBJ2-1 | TRBV5-1 | 17 | CASSAIGGLGSGSEQFF
TRBJ1-1 | TRBV27 | 14 | CASSPGQGGTEAFF
TRBJ2-1 | TRBV30 | 19 | CAWSVTRTSGRVAYNEQFF
TRBJ2-3 | TRBV7-6 | 12 | CASSPGGEMQYF
TRBJ2-7 | TRBV29-1 | 13 | CSVEDGQSYEQYF
TRBJ1-5 | TRBV28 | 16 | CASSRQGARSRQPQHF
TRBJ1-6 | TRBV7-8 | 14 | CASSPREGYSPLHF
TRBJ1-1 | TRBV5-1 | 14 | CASSSTGGAREAFF
TRBJ1-6 | TRBV6-5 | 14 | CASSQGQFNSPLHF
TRBJ2-7 | TRBV27 | 15 | CASSLMLGAPGEQYF
TRBJ1-5 | TRBV2 | 14 | CASSSGTGIQPQHF
TRBJ2-7 | TRBV6-5 | 15 | CASSILARGAYEQYF
TRBJ1-2 | TRBV28 | 16 | CASSALPRAGHYGYTF
TRBJ2-3 | TRBV21-1 | 12 | CASSKVADTQYF
TRBJ2-3 | TRBV6-1 | 15 | CASSLGQGSTDTQYF
TRBJ1-1 | TRBV5-4 | 15 | CASSSLTGRWAEAFF